Presented here are 15 T cell receptor beta chains from one specimen sequenced in a study of Graves' ophthalmopathy and Graves' hyperthyroidism. RNA transcripts yielded amplified TCR beta CDR3 regions. Second-round multiplex PCR came after first-round RT-PCR with HTBI primers. From the multiplex PCR reads, TCRdb called clonotypes with MiXCR, one entry per CDR3 protein. The sample lists around 340,000 distinct CDR3 sequences, roughly a sixth occurring once. The specimen was peripheral blood. These receptors came from an adult man with Graves' ophthalmopathy.

In its sample, this clonotype was seen many times. The chain uses TRBV6-1 and TRBJ2-7; D remains unclear. This CDR3 is 13 amino acids long. The ends were cut back, 3 bases at V and 2 bases at J, with 8 bases in the middle. The germline V gene encodes CDR1 MNHNS and CDR2 SASEGT. The CDR3 nucleotides read TGTGCCAGCAGTGAGACAAACACCTACGAGCAGTACTTC. Its protein is CASSETNTYEQYF.

Many counts were recorded for this clonotype. The gene calls are TRBV28 and TRBJ2-1, with D maybe TRBD2 (5 bases). V was cut by 6 bases and J by 7 bases, with 19 bases left in between. Germline V gives CDR1 MDHEN, CDR2 SYDVKM. The CDR3 loop spans 15 amino acids. The chain's CDR3 is CASSRGGGAWNEQFF. CDR3 nucleotides: TGTGCCAGCAGCCGAGGAGGAGGTGCGTGGAATGAGCAGTTCTTC. Full variable domain (outside the CDR3, taken from reference TRBV28 and TRBJ2-1): DVKVTQSSRYLVKRTGEKVFLECVQDMDHENMFWYRQDPGLGLRLIYFSYDVKMKEKGDIPEGYSVSREKKERFSLILESASTNQTSMYLCASSRGGGAWNEQFFGPGTRLTVL.

The sample holds many counts of this clonotype. The J gene is TRBJ2-7, the V gene TRBV20-1, with D maybe TRBD2 (6 bases). This CDR3 is 15 amino acids long. Trimming cost V 3 bases and J 4 bases, with 19 bases left between them. CDR1 and CDR2 (germline): DFQATT, SNEGSKA (reference sequence). DNA for the CDR3: TGCAGTGCTAGGGAGATTTCGGGGGTGAAATACGAGCAGTACTTC. It encodes CSAREISGVKYEQYF.

The gene calls are TRBV24-1 and TRBJ1-1; no definite D call. Germline lookup yields CDR1 KGHDR and CDR2 SFDVKD. V was shortened by 3 bases and J by 7 bases, with 8 bases between the two germline ends. This CDR3 region has 12 residues. CDR3 region: CATSDPGNEAFF. The CDR3 DNA sequence: TGTGCCACCAGTGATCCCGGTAATGAAGCTTTCTTT.

In this sample, this clonotype turned up many times. The chain is built from TRBV6-1 and TRBJ1-2; no clear D. Trimming left V 7 bases short and J 5 bases short, with 14 bases between. This CDR3 comprises 13 residues. The germline V gene encodes CDR1 MNHNS and CDR2 SASEGT. In nucleotides, the CDR3 is TGTGCCAGCACCCGGACCAGCCCATATGGCTACACCTTC. Translation: CASTRTSPYGYTF.

This clonotype was recorded many times. This rearrangement joins TRBV13 to TRBJ2-5, with D perhaps matching TRBD1 (6 bases). V dropped 4 bases and J dropped 5 bases, with 20 bases sitting between them. The CDR3 length is 16 residues. CDR1 and CDR2 from the germline V gene are PRHDT and FYEKMQ (reference sequence). CDR3 region: CASSSHPGTTGETQYF. The CDR3 nucleotides are TGTGCCAGCAGCTCCCACCCCGGGACAACGGGTGAGACCCAGTACTTC.

This clonotype occurred many times. The chain employs TRBV20-1 and TRBJ1-6; 8 bases align to TRBD1. CDR1 and CDR2 (germline): DFQATT, SNEGSKA (reference sequence). V trimming: 5 bases; J trimming: 11 bases; junction bases outside the gene matches: 14. The CDR3 contains 15 residues. This chain's CDR3 is CSAEPFRTGTTPLHF. The CDR3 DNA reads as TGCAGTGCTGAACCCTTTAGGACAGGGACGACACCCCTCCACTTT.

This clonotype was detected many times. The chain carries TRBV30 and TRBJ2-7, with no clear D. The V gene's germline CDR1 is GTSNPN and CDR2 SVGIG (reference sequence). V lost 3 bases to trimming and J lost 2 bases, with 11 bases between them. This CDR3 has 13 residues. CDR3 residues: CAWSSWQAYEQYF. CDR3 in DNA: TGTGCCTGGAGCTCTTGGCAGGCCTACGAGCAGTACTTC.

This clonotype has at least ten counts. The chain carries TRBV30 and TRBJ1-6, with a tentative D call TRBD1 (6 bases). The CDR3 is 17 amino acids. The germline V and J ends were trimmed by 3 bases and 4 bases, with 19 bases remaining between them. Germline lookup yields CDR1 GTSNPN and CDR2 SVGIG (reference sequence). Here the CDR3 DNA reads TGTGCCTGGAGGGACAGTGGCAGGGGAAAATATAATTCACCCCTCCACTTT. Translation: CAWRDSGRGKYNSPLHF.

A remark on this clonotype: A read error may produce the germline difference seen at one junction end. The chain carries TRBV10-3 and TRBJ2-5; a weak D match, TRBD1 (6 bases). Per the germline V gene, CDR1 is ENHRY and CDR2 is SYGVKD. CDR3 length: 14 residues. For the CDR3, the DNA is TGTGCCAGCAGTCGCGACCAGGGGTGGGAGACCCAGTACTTC. This gives the protein CASSRDQGWETQYF.

The rearrangement joins TRBV4-3 to TRBJ1-1; a possible D gene is TRBD1 (5 bases). Trimming stripped 4 bases from V and 1 base from J, with 10 bases between. CDR1 and CDR2 from the germline V gene are LGHNA and YSLEER. This CDR3 is 14 amino acids long. DNA of the CDR3: TGCGCCAGCAGCCTGTTCGGGGGGAACACTGAAGCTTTCTTT. Translating it yields CASSLFGGNTEAFF.

Concerning this clonotype itself: A much larger clone lies a single base off, so this may be a read error. The chain employs TRBV27 and TRBJ1-1; D perhaps matches TRBD1 (6 bases). The germline V gene has CDR1 MNHEY and CDR2 SMNVEV (reference sequence). The CDR3 spans 13 residues. V lost 3 bases and J 4 bases, leaving 9 bases between the germline ends. The CDR3 nucleotides are TGTGCCAGCAGTTTCGTCAGGGGCACTGAAGCTTTCTTT. It is translated as CASSFVRGTEAFF.

This clonotype was found many times. The rearrangement links TRBV20-1 to TRBJ1-5; D unclear. The CDR3 contains 15 residues. V dropped 3 bases and J dropped 1 base, with 13 bases sitting between them. CDR1 DFQATT and CDR2 SNEGSKA come from the germline V gene (reference sequence). The CDR3 coding sequence is TGCAGTGCTAGTAAGACCTCAGGCAGCAATCAGCCCCAGCATTTT. Its translation: CSASKTSGSNQPQHF.

This clonotype was picked up many times. V is TRBV28 and J is TRBJ1-5, with D hard to call. CDR1 is MDHEN and CDR2 is SYDVKM in the germline V gene. The V end was cut by 8 bases, the J end by 3 bases, with 11 bases between. The CDR3 spans 13 residues. The DNA for the CDR3 is TGTGCCAGCGCGGACGGGTACAATCAGCCCCAGCATTTT. Amino acid sequence: CASADGYNQPQHF.

The count of this clonotype is one. This chain uses TRBV7-8 with TRBJ1-1; D is possibly TRBD1 (6 bases). The V end was cut by 5 bases, the J end by 12 bases, with 19 bases between. CDR1 and CDR2 from the germline V gene are SGHVS and FQNEAQ. The CDR3 consists of 13 residues. CDR3 sequence: CASSPLRTEGSFF. The DNA of the CDR3 is TGTGCCAGCAGCCCGCTCCGGACAGAGGGCTCTTTCTTT.